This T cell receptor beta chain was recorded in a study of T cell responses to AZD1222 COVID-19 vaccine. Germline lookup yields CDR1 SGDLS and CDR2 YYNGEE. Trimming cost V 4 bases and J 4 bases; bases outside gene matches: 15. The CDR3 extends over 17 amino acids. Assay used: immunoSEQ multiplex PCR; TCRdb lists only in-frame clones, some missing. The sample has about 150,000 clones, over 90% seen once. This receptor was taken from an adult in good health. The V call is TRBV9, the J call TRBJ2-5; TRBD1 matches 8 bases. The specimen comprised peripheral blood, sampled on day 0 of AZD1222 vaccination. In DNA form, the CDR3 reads TGTGCCAGCAGCTTGGCCCCACTTGACAGGGGATCAGAGACCCAGTACTTC. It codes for CASSLAPLDRGSETQYF.